These 24 T cell receptor beta chains came from one sample sequenced in a study of blood T cells in healthy people across ages. A J-beta primer mix and a sample-barcoded 5' primer were used in a second PCR of about 6 to 12 cycles. A single record per CDR3 protein comes from TCRdb applying MiXCR to the 5' RACE reads. The table includes hundreds of thousands of distinct CDR3 sequences, 45% to 60% detected once. The sequenced sample was blood. Source of these receptors: an elderly woman in good health.

As for this clonotype: A read error is possible here, since a much larger clone lies one base away. The chain joins TRBV5-1 to TRBJ2-7; TRBD1 might be the D (6 bases). Germline CDR1 and CDR2: SGHRS and YFSETQ. V lost 1 base and J lost 7, with 18 bases in between. CDR3 length: 15 residues. The CDR3 DNA is TGCGCCAGCAGCTTGAGCAGGGGTCCGTACAATGAGCAGTACTTC. The encoded protein is CASSLSRGPYNEQYF.

J is TRBJ2-4 and V is TRBV28; TRBD1 is a possible D gene (6 bases). The germline V gene encodes CDR1 MDHEN and CDR2 SYDVKM. The CDR3 length is 14 residues. Trimming took off 5 bases at V and 8 bases at J, with 16 bases between the two ends. The CDR3 nucleotides read TGTGCCAGCAGTGTATTGGGACACGGTCACATTCAGTACTTC. It yields the protein CASSVLGHGHIQYF.

This chain uses TRBV6-1 with TRBJ1-6, with D tentatively TRBD1 (5 bases). CDR1 and CDR2 (germline): MNHNS, SASEGT. The CDR3 totals 16 residues. With 7 bases removed from V and 7 bases from J, the gap between germline ends came to 20 bases. CDR3 sequence: CASIPPGRGSNSPLHF. CDR3 nucleotides: TGTGCCAGCATCCCTCCGGGACGAGGTTCCAATTCACCCCTCCACTTT.

Notes on this clonotype: A much larger clone differs from this one at a single base, so this may be a read error. This chain connects TRBV12-3 or TRBV12-4 to TRBJ2-5, with TRBD1 matching over 7 bases. Trimming took 6 bases from V and 2 from J; bases not matched to a gene: 9. The CDR3 totals 15 residues. The CDR3 sequence: CASRFGTAVQETQYF. The CDR3 bases are TGTGCCAGCAGATTCGGGACAGCTGTGCAAGAGACCCAGTACTTC.

The rearrangement joins TRBV12-3 or TRBV12-4 to TRBJ2-2; the D gene is possibly TRBD2 (6 bases). The CDR3 runs to 14 residues. The V end lost 6 bases, the J end lost 5 bases, and 13 bases lay between the germline ends. The CDR3 loop is CASSHLGGTGELFF. The DNA for the CDR3 is TGTGCCAGCAGCCACTTGGGGGGTACCGGGGAGCTGTTTTTT.

Many counts were recorded for this clonotype. This chain links TRBV6-2 or TRBV6-3 with TRBJ2-5; no definite D call. Germline V gene data show CDR1 as MNHEY and CDR2 as SVGEGT. This CDR3 is built from 13 residues. V gave up 6 bases and J gave up 2 bases, with 10 bases separating them. CDR3 nucleotides: TGTGCCAGCAGACCGAGCGCGCAAGAGACCCAGTACTTC. Translated, it gives CASRPSAQETQYF.

The V call is TRBV6-2 or TRBV6-3, the J call TRBJ2-5, with D possibly being TRBD2 (6 bases). Germline loops: CDR1 MNHEY, CDR2 SVGEGT. V dropped 2 bases and J dropped 11 bases, with 24 bases sitting between them. There are 16 residues in the CDR3. The DNA of the CDR3 is TGTGCCAGCAGTTACCAGACTAGAGTGGGGACCTACGAACAGTACTTC. This sequence encodes CASSYQTRVGTYEQYF.

This clonotype was counted only a few times. This chain uses TRBV6-1 with TRBJ2-2, with D unresolved. V lost 3 bases and J 8 bases, leaving 7 bases between the germline ends. This CDR3 region has 12 residues. Germline CDR1 is MNHNS and CDR2 is SASEGT. CDR3 sequence (DNA): TGTGCCAGCAGTGATCGTGTTGGGGAGCTGTTTTTT. It is translated as CASSDRVGELFF.

This clonotype was seen many times. The chain recombines TRBV29-1 with TRBJ2-7, with TRBD1 matching over 9 bases. In germline, CDR1 is SQVTM, CDR2 ANQGSEA. J gave up 4 bases and V 5 bases, and 6 bases lay outside the gene matches. This CDR3 spans 13 amino acids. CDR3 sequence: CSVSTGGRYEQYF. CDR3 DNA sequence: TGCAGCGTTTCAACAGGGGGCAGGTACGAGCAGTACTTC.

This clonotype was seen only a few times. This chain uses TRBV5-1 with TRBJ1-2; perhaps TRBD1 as D (6 bases). Germline-derived CDR1 and CDR2 are SGHRS and YFSETQ. Trimming removed 3 bases at V and 8 bases at J, with 20 bases between. The CDR3 is 15 residues long. CDR3 sequence reads: CASSWGTRPGNGYTF. For the CDR3, the DNA is TGCGCCAGCAGCTGGGGGACACGGCCCGGTAACGGCTACACCTTC. Full variable domain (missing parts from reference TRBV5-1 and TRBJ1-2): KAGVTQTPRYLIKTRGQQVTLSCSPISGHRSVSWYQQTPGQGLQFLFEYFSETQRNKGNFPGRFSGRQFSNSRSEMNVSTLELGDSALYLCASSWGTRPGNGYTFGSGTRLTVV.

The CDR3 sequence: CASSLALQGTEAFF. The CDR3 DNA reads TGCGCCAGCAGCTTGGCCCTCCAGGGGACTGAAGCTTTCTTT. J is TRBJ1-1 and V is TRBV5-1; D might be TRBD1 (6 bases). There are 14 residues in the CDR3. CDR1 and CDR2 (germline): SGHRS, YFSETQ. V was pared by 0 bases and J by 5 bases, with 11 bases between.

The sample holds many counts of this clonotype. The V gene is TRBV28, the J gene TRBJ1-5; D is unresolved. CDR1 is MDHEN, CDR2 SYDVKM, per germline. V shed 5 bases and J shed 6 bases, with 8 bases lying between them. CDR3 length: 12 amino acids. CDR3 bases: TGTGCCAGCAGTGAAGTCGGTCAGCCCCAGCATTTT. It codes for CASSEVGQPQHF.

This clonotype was observed a single time. A much larger clonotype is one base distant, so this may be a read error. The CDR3: CASSLSSGSCEQYF. In DNA form, the CDR3 reads TGCGCCAGCAGCTTGAGCAGCGGTAGCTGCGAGCAGTACTTC. The chain joins TRBV5-1 to TRBJ2-5; tentatively, D is TRBD2 (5 bases). Judging by the DNA end, TRBJ2-7 fits better; the J call may be wrong. The CDR3 is 14 amino acids. CDR1 and CDR2 (germline): SGHRS, YFSETQ.

This chain links TRBV29-1 with TRBJ1-2, with 7 positions matching TRBD1. Germline CDR1 reads SQVTM; CDR2 reads ANQGSEA. J gave up 4 bases and V 6 bases, and 8 bases lay outside the gene matches. The CDR3 sequence is 13 residues long. The CDR3, as DNA: TGCAGCGTCGGGGACAGCTCCTTCTATGGCTACACCTTC. It specifies CSVGDSSFYGYTF.

The table lists this clonotype with a count of one. Given a much more abundant clone one base away, this may be a read error. The chain recombines TRBV20-1 with TRBJ2-1; 8 bases map to TRBD2. The CDR3 runs to 16 residues. Per germline, CDR1 DFQATT and CDR2 SNEGSKA (reference sequence). The ends lost 2 bases at V and 5 bases at J; junction bases unmatched: 11. This CDR3 reads CSARTLAGTSHNEQFF. The CDR3 coding sequence is TGCAGTGCTAGAACCCTAGCGGGCACGTCCCACAATGAGCAGTTCTTC.

This clonotype has ten or more counts. The chain has TRBV6-6 and TRBJ2-2; tentatively, D is TRBD1 (6 bases). CDR1 and CDR2 from the germline V gene are MNHNY and SVGAGI (reference sequence). The CDR3 is made up of 14 amino acids. With 4 bases removed from V and 4 bases from J, the gap between germline ends came to 10 bases. The CDR3 loop is CASSFTGPTGELFF. CDR3 sequence (DNA): TGTGCCAGCAGTTTTACAGGGCCCACCGGGGAGCTGTTTTTT.

At least ten counts were recorded for this clonotype. The J gene is TRBJ2-7, the V gene TRBV29-1; TRBD1 aligns across 8 bases. The V gene end was trimmed by 4 bases and the J gene end by 2 bases; junction bases not matched to a gene: 4. Germline V gene data show CDR1 as SQVTM and CDR2 as ANQGSEA. The CDR3 has 13 amino acids. The CDR3 coding sequence is TGCAGCGTTGTCGGGGACAGGACCTACGAGCAGTACTTC. Residues: CSVVGDRTYEQYF.

The genes are TRBV5-1 and TRBJ2-5, with D maybe TRBD1 (6 bases). The DNA matches TRBJ2-7 better at its end, which makes the J call doubtful. Germline V lookup: CDR1 SGHRS, CDR2 YFSETQ. This CDR3 spans 13 amino acids. This chain's CDR3 is CASSAWTVDEQYF. In DNA form, the CDR3 reads TGCGCCAGCAGCGCGTGGACAGTGGACGAGCAGTACTTC.

A few counts support this clonotype. The genes are TRBV20-1 and TRBJ2-7; TRBD2 agrees at 10 bases. Germline CDR1 reads DFQATT; CDR2 reads SNEGSKA (reference sequence). The CDR3 runs 14 residues. With 4 bases clipped from V and 2 bases from J, the junction kept 5 bases outside the gene matches. CDR3: CSAKTSGSAYEQYF. CDR3 in DNA: TGCAGTGCTAAGACTAGCGGGTCCGCCTACGAGCAGTACTTC.

This clonotype was seen a handful of times. V is TRBV12-3 or TRBV12-4 and J is TRBJ2-7; maybe TRBD1 (6 bases). The CDR3 length is 14 residues. V lost 1 base and J lost 3, with 10 bases in between. This CDR3 reads CASSLGGRGYEQYF. The CDR3 nucleotides are TGTGCCAGCAGTTTAGGGGGCAGGGGCTACGAGCAGTACTTC.

This clonotype occurred many times. The CDR3 DNA is TGTGCCAGCTCACCTACAATCGGGACCCGAGGCGATGAGCAGTTCTTC. The encoded protein is CASSPTIGTRGDEQFF. The genes are TRBV18 and TRBJ2-1, with D perhaps TRBD1 or TRBD2 (5 bases each). V was pared by 3 bases and J by 8 bases, with 20 bases between. Germline V gene data show CDR1 as KGHSH and CDR2 as LQKENI. CDR3 length equals 16 residues.

This clonotype has a handful of counts. This chain connects TRBV29-1 to TRBJ2-5; D call uncertain. The CDR3 is 13 residues long. CDR1 and CDR2 (germline): SQVTM, ANQGSEA. Trimming pared 3 bases from V and 11 bases from J, leaving 19 bases between. The CDR3 spells CSVEVSRNNEQYF. Written as DNA, the CDR3 is TGCAGCGTTGAGGTCTCGCGGAACAATGAGCAGTACTTC. The full variable domain, completed using reference TRBV29-1 and TRBJ2-5, is SAVISQKPSRDICQRGTSLTIQCQVDSQVTMMFWYRQQPGQSLTLIATANQGSEATYESGFVIDKFPISRPNLTFSTLTVSNMSPEDSSIYLCSVEVSRNNEQYFGPGTRLLVL.

In its sample, this clonotype was seen many times. The chain couples TRBV7-3 to TRBJ2-5, with D hard to call. V lost 1 base, J lost 5 bases, and 11 bases lay in between. Germline V lookup: CDR1 SGHTA, CDR2 FQGTGA. CDR3 length: 14 amino acids. The CDR3 nucleotides read TGTGCCAGCAGCTTAAAGATGCACGCCGAGACCCAGTACTTC. Encoded protein: CASSLKMHAETQYF.

The chain employs TRBV28 and TRBJ1-5; D gene ambiguous. This CDR3 region has 15 residues. Trimming took 5 bases from V and 4 from J, leaving 15 bases between them. Germline V CDR1 and CDR2: MDHEN, SYDVKM. CDR3 DNA sequence: TGTGCCAGCAGTACGTTGGGGTTTCAAAATCAGCCCCAGCATTTT. It encodes CASSTLGFQNQPQHF. Based on the CDR3 plus reference TRBV28 and TRBJ1-5, the full variable domain is DVKVTQSSRYLVKRTGEKVFLECVQDMDHENMFWYRQDPGLGLRLIYFSYDVKMKEKGDIPEGYSVSREKKERFSLILESASTNQTSMYLCASSTLGFQNQPQHFGDGTRLSIL.